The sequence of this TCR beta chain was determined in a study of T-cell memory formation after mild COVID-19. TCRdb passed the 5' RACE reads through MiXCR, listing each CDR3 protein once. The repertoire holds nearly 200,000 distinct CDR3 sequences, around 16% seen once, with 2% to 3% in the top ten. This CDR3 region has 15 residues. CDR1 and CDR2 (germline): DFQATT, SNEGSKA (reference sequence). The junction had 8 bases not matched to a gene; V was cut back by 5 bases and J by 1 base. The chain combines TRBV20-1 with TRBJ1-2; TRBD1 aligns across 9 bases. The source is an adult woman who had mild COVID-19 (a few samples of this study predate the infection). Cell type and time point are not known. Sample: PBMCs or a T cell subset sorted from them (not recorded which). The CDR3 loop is CSASPRTGVNYGYTF. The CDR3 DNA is TGCAGTGCTTCTCCACGGACAGGGGTTAACTATGGCTACACCTTC.